This T cell receptor (beta chain) was sequenced in a study of human T cells and chemical hapten exposure. Between the trimmed V and J ends, which lost 4 bases and 5 bases, there was a span of 8 bases. The length of the CDR3 is 12 residues. Germline lookup yields CDR1 LGHDT and CDR2 YNNKEL (reference sequence). This clonotype has just a few counts. Time point in this sample: patch test 2, 6 weeks after DPC sensitization. Treatment denoted: therapeutic diphenylcyclopropenone sensitization with weekly scalp DPC. TCRdb analysed the RACE reads with MiXCR anew, one entry per CDR3 protein. The table has 120,000 to 150,000 distinct CDR3 sequences, approximately 12% seen once; the top ten hold around 1.4%.

Specimen: whole blood, collected in connection with sensitization to the hapten diphenylcyclopropenone (DPC). This clonotype was sampled from a woman aged 45 to 65 with alopecia areata. Some clones in this sample may be carry-over from other donors' samples. The chain carries TRBV3-1 and TRBJ2-5; D call uncertain. The CDR3 here is CASSRVRETQYF. The CDR3 coding sequence is TGTGCCAGCAGCCGGGTGCGGGAGACCCAGTACTTC.